Detailed here is one T cell receptor beta chain. The sample comes from a study of blood T cell repertoires in COVID-19. Study-level background: The analysed material was cDNA or gDNA that came from T cells, B-cell-depleted T cells, or PBMCs.

Looked up from germline, CDR1 is SGHAT and CDR2 is FQDESV (reference sequence). V lost 5 bases to trimming and J lost 6 bases; unmatched junction nucleotides: 11. This CDR3 is built from 16 residues. TCRdb's copy holds only in-frame clones and misses some; the assay was immunoSEQ multiplex PCR. The data contain more than 60,000 clones, 85% to 90% of them singletons. This clonotype was obtained from a woman in her thirties or forties who had recovered from COVID-19. V is TRBV11-1 and J is TRBJ2-2; 8 nucleotides agree with TRBD2. Material for sequencing was PBMCs or T cells enriched from blood (not recorded which). As DNA, the CDR3 is TGTGCCAGCAGCCGAAACGGGGGGGCCGGCGCCGGGGAGCTGTTTTTT. Its protein is CASSRNGGAGAGELFF.